This T cell receptor (beta chain) emerged from a study of regulatory T cells in long-lasting Graves disease. Study summary: In persistent Graves' disease, antithyroid drugs had been taken for over 5 years and TSH receptor antibodies stayed positive.

Assembly of TCR beta libraries relied on iRepertoire HTBI primers together with Arm-PCR of CDR3 regions. TCRdb redid the calling of the multiplex PCR reads with MiXCR, one entry per CDR3 protein. Here the sample spans roughly 400,000 distinct CDR3 sequences, less than 25% being singletons. Findings and limits, study-wide: TCR diversity was lower in persistent Graves' patients (versus newly diagnosed ones). Patients with persistent disease showed a bias toward TRBV28, TRBJ1-2 and TRBJ2-5.

This clonotype was counted many times. Its antigen is not identified. Trimming pared 3 bases from V and 0 bases from J, leaving 5 bases between. CDR1 and CDR2 (germline): MNHNS, SASEGT. The CDR3 is 14 amino acids. Time point indicated: persistent/refractory GD, antithyroid drugs over 5 years with positive TRAb. PBMC-derived RNA was used for the TCR library. The source material was peripheral blood mononuclear cells (PBMCs), sampled when the disease was refractory, from a patient treated with antithyroid drugs. V and J are TRBV6-1 and TRBJ1-4; D remains unclear. This TCR derives from a female donor with Graves disease. CDR3 DNA: TGTGCCAGCAGTGACCAGGCAACTAATGAAAAACTGTTTTTT. Amino acids: CASSDQATNEKLFF.